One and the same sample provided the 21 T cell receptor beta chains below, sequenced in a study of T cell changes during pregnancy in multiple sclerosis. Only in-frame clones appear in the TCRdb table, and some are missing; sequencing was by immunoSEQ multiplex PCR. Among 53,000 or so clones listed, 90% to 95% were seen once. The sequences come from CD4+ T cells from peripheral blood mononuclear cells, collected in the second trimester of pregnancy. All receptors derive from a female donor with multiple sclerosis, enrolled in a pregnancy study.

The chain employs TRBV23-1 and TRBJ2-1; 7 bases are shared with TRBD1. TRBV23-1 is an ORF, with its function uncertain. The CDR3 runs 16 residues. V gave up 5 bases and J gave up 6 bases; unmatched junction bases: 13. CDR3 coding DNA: TGCGCCAGCAGTTCGGTGACGGGACAGCCTTTCAATGAGCAGTTCTTC. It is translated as CASSSVTGQPFNEQFF.

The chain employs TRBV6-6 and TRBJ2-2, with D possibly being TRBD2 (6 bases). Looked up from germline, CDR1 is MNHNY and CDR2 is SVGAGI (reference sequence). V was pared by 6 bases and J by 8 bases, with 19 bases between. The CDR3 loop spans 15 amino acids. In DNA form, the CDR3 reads TGTGCCAGCAGGCCGGCCCAAGGAGGGTCTGGGGAGCTGTTTTTT. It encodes CASRPAQGGSGELFF.

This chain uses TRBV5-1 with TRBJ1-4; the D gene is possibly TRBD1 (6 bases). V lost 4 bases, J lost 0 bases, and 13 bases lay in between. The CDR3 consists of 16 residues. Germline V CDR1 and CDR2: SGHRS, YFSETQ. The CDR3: CASSPGGASTNEKLFF. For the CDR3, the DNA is TGCGCCAGCAGCCCGGGGGGGGCTTCAACTAATGAAAAACTGTTTTTT.

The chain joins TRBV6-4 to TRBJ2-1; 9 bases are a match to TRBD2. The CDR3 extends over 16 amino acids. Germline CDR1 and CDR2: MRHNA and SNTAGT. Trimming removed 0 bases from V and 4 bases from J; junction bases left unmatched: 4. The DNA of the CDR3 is TGTGCCAGCAGTGACTCCGGGACTAGCTTTTACAATGAGCAGTTCTTC. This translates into CASSDSGTSFYNEQFF.

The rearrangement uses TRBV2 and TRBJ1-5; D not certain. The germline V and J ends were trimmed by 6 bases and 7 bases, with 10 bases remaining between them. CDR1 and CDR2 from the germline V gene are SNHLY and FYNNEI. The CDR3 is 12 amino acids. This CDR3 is CASRGDTQPQHF. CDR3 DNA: TGTGCCAGCAGGGGAGACACCCAGCCCCAGCATTTT. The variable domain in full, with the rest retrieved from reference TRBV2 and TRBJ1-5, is EPEVTQTPSHQVTQMGQEVILRCVPISNHLYFYWYRQILGQKVEFLVSFYNNEISEKSEIFDDQFSVERPDGSNFTLKIRSTKLEDSAMYFCASRGDTQPQHFGDGTRLSIL.

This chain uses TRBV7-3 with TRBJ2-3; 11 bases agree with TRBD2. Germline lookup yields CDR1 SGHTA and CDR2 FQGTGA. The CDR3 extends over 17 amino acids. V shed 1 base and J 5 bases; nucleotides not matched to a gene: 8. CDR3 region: CASSLMVAGGPIDTQYF. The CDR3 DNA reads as TGTGCCAGCAGCTTAATGGTAGCGGGGGGGCCTATAGATACGCAGTATTTT.

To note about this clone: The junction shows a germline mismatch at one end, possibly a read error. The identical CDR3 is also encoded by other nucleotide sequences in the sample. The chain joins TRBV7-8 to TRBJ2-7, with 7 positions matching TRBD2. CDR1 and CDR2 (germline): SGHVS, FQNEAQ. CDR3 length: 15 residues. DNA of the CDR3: TGTGCCAGTAGCTCAATCTGGGGGGGGTCCTACGAGCAGTACTTC. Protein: CASSSIWGGSYEQYF.

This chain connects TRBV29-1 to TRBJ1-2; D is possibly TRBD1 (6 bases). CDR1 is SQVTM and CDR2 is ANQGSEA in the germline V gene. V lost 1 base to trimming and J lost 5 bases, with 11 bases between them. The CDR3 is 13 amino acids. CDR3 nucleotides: TGCAGCGTTGAAGTGGGGCAGGGGTATGGCTACACCTTC. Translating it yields CSVEVGQGYGYTF.

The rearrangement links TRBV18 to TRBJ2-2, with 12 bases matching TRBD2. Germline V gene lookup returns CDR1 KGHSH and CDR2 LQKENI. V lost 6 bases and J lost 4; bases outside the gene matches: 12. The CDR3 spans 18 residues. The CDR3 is CASSQLGLAGSFTGELFF. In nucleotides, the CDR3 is TGTGCCAGCTCCCAACTCGGACTAGCGGGGTCGTTCACCGGGGAGCTGTTTTTT.

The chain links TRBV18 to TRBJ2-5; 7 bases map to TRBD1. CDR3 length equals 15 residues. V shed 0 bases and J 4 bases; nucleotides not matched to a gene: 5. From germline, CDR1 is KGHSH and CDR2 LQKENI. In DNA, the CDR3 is TGTGCCAGCTCACCACCGGGACAGCCCCGAGAGACCCAGTACTTC. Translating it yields CASSPPGQPRETQYF.

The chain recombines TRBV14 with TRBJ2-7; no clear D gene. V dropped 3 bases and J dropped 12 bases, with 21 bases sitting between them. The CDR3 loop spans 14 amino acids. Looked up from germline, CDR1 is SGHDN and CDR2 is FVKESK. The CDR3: CASSHASAERRRYF. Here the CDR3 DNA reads TGTGCCAGCAGCCACGCATCGGCTGAGAGGAGACGGTACTTC.

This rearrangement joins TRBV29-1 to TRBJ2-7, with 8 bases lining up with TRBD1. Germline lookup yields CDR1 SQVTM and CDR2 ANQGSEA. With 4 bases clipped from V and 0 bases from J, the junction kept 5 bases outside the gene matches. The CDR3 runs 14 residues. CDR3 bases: TGCAGCGTTGGGGACAGGATAGACTCCTACGAGCAGTACTTC. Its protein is CSVGDRIDSYEQYF.

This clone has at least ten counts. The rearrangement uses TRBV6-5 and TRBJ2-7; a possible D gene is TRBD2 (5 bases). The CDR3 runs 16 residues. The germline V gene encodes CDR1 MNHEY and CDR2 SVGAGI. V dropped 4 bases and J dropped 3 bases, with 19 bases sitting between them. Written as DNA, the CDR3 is TGTGCCAGCAGTTTGAGAGACCAGAGGGCTGGCTACGAGCAGTACTTC. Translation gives CASSLRDQRAGYEQYF.

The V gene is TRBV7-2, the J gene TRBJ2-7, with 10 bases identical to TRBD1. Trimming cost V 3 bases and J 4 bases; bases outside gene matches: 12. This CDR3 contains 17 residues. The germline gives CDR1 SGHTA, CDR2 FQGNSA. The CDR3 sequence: CASSFRAPGQGSYEQYF. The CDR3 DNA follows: TGTGCCAGCAGCTTCCGAGCCCCGGGACAGGGGTCGTACGAGCAGTACTTC.

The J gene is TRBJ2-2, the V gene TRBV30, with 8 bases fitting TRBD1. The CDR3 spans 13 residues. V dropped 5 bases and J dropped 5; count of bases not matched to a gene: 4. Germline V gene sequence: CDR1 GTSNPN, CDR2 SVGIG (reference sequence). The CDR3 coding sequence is TGTGCCTGGGACAGGGGAGAGACCGGGGAGCTGTTTTTT. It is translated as CAWDRGETGELFF.

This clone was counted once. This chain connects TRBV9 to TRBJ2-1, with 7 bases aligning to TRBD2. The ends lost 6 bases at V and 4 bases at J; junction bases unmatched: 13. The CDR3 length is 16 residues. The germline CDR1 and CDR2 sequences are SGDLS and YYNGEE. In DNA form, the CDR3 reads TGTGCCAGCACCGCCTTGGTGGGGGGGGGATACAATGAGCAGTTCTTC. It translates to CASTALVGGGYNEQFF.

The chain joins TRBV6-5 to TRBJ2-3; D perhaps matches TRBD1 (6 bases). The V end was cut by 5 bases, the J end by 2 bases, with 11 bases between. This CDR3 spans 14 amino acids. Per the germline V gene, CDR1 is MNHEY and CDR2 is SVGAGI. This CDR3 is CASSPPGATDTQYF. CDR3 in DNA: TGTGCCAGCAGTCCTCCAGGGGCCACAGATACGCAGTATTTT.

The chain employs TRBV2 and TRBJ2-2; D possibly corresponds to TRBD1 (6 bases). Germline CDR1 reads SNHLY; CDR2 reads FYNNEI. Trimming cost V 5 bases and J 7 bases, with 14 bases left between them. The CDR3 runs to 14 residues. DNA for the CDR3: TGTGCCAGCAGTCCGCAGGGGTGGAGCGGGGAGCTGTTTTTT. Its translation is CASSPQGWSGELFF.

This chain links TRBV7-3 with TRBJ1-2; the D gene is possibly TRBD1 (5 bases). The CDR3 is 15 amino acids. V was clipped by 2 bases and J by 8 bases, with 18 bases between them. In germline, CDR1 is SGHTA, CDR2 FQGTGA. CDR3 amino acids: CASSLLAGSQDGYTF. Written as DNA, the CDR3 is TGTGCCAGCAGCTTATTGGCAGGGTCTCAAGACGGCTACACCTTC.

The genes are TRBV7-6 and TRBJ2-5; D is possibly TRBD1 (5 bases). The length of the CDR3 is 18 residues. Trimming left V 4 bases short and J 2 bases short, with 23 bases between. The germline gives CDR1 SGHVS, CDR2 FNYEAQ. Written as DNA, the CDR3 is TGTGCCAGCAGCTCAACCCTAGGGGCCGGAGTAGTTCAAGAGACCCAGTACTTC. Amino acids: CASSSTLGAGVVQETQYF.

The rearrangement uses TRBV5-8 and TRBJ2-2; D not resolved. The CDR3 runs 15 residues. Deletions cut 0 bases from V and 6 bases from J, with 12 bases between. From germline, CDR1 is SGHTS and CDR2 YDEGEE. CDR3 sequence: CASSLVVRLAGELFF. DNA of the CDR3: TGTGCCAGCAGCTTGGTTGTTAGATTAGCCGGGGAGCTGTTTTTT.